The present entry profiles one TCR beta chain with its context. Germline assignment: CDR1 MNHEY and CDR2 SVGAGI. V lost 4 bases and J 1 base, leaving 13 bases between the germline ends. The CDR3 extends over 15 amino acids. This sample was included in a study of cytomegalovirus exposure and HLA in healthy donors. 60 Vbeta and 13 Jbeta primers were used in PCR. Clones were read by immunoSEQ multiplex PCR, and TCRdb kept only the in-frame ones, dropping some. Here the sample spans over 150,000 clones, under 80% being singletons. The specimen sequenced was PBMCs. This sequence originates from a woman between 45 and 60 years old in good health and CMV-seropositive. The chain links TRBV6-5 to TRBJ1-1; D not resolved. In DNA, the CDR3 is TGTGCCAGCAGTTCGGAGAGGGCTTGGAACACTGAAGCTTTCTTT. Amino acid sequence: CASSSERAWNTEAFF.